The rows below give T cell receptor beta chains drawn from one sample of a study of blood T cell repertoires in COVID-19. TCRdb's copy holds only in-frame clones and misses some; the assay was immunoSEQ multiplex PCR. Altogether tens of thousands of clones are present, 65% to 90% being singletons, with the ten largest covering under 30%. Sequenced material: peripheral blood. These receptors came from a woman aged 80 or over with active or convalescent COVID-19. Each CDR3 is given with its conserved first and last residue. The order of the fields is clone size, V gene, J gene, D gene, CDR3 protein, CDR3 DNA. D genes are given only for firm matches. Some rows mark clone size as missing; the rest say once, few, many or name a class of expanded clone.

size: once
V: TRBV27
J: TRBJ1-4
D: NA
CDR3: CASREGYGATNEKLFF
DNA: TGTGCCAGCAGGGAGGGGTACGGTGCAACTAATGAAAAACTGTTTTTT

size: NA
V: TRBV10-3
J: TRBJ1-2
D: TRBD1
CDR3: CAISDRTGSNYGYTF
DNA: TGTGCCATCAGTGATCGGACAGGGTCTAACTATGGCTACACCTTC

size: NA
V: TRBV10-2
J: TRBJ2-2
D: TRBD2
CDR3: CASIAGGFTGELFF
DNA: TGCGCCAGCATAGCGGGGGGTTTCACCGGGGAGCTGTTTTTT

size: NA
V: TRBV11-2
J: TRBJ2-4
D: TRBD1
CDR3: CASSPNRGGINIQYF
DNA: TGTGCCAGCAGCCCCAACAGGGGTGGTATTAACATTCAGTACTTC

size: once
V: TRBV10-1
J: TRBJ1-5
D: TRBD1
CDR3: CASSGGQGQPQHF
DNA: TGCGCCAGCTCAGGGGGCCAGGGGCAGCCCCAGCATTTT

size: few
V: TRBV6-5
J: TRBJ2-1
D: NA
CDR3: CASRTLDYNEQFF
DNA: TGTGCCAGCAGAACACTAGACTACAATGAGCAGTTCTTC

size: NA
V: TRBV2
J: TRBJ2-5
D: NA
CDR3: CASSADWQETQYF
DNA: TGTGCCAGCAGTGCCGACTGGCAAGAGACCCAGTACTTC

size: once
V: TRBV6-2/TRBV6-3
J: TRBJ2-7
D: TRBD1
CDR3: CASSTVGTGHYEQYF
DNA: TGTGCCAGCAGTACGGTTGGGACAGGGCACTACGAGCAGTACTTC

size: NA
V: TRBV11-3
J: TRBJ1-3
D: NA
CDR3: CASSADNGNTIYF
DNA: TGTGCCAGCAGCGCAGACAATGGAAACACCATATATTTT

size: NA
V: TRBV5-6
J: TRBJ1-1
D: TRBD1
CDR3: CASSPPRGRITEAFF
DNA: TGTGCCAGCAGCCCCCCCAGGGGGCGGATCACTGAAGCTTTCTTT

size: NA
V: TRBV2
J: TRBJ2-7
D: TRBD2
CDR3: CASTREAAGYEQYF
DNA: TGTGCCAGCACCCGGGAGGCAGCGGGCTACGAGCAGTACTTC

size: few
V: TRBV6-1
J: TRBJ2-1
D: TRBD2
CDR3: CASSESGGGINEQFF
DNA: TGTGCCAGCAGTGAATCCGGCGGGGGAATCAATGAGCAGTTCTTC

size: NA
V: TRBV28
J: TRBJ1-3
D: NA
CDR3: CASNDRYSGNTIYF
DNA: TGTGCCAGCAATGACAGGTACTCTGGAAACACCATATATTTT

size: NA
V: TRBV13
J: TRBJ1-1
D: NA
CDR3: CASSIAPPGQENTEAFF
DNA: TGTGCCAGCAGCATAGCGCCGCCGGGACAAGAGAACACTGAAGCTTTCTTT

size: NA
V: TRBV7-2
J: TRBJ2-5
D: TRBD2
CDR3: CASSRGVGETQYF
DNA: TGTGCCAGCAGCCGGGGGGTGGGGGAGACCCAGTACTTC

size: NA
V: TRBV5-1
J: TRBJ2-7
D: TRBD2
CDR3: CASSFASGAISSEQYF
DNA: TGCGCCAGCAGCTTTGCTAGCGGGGCCATCTCCTCCGAGCAGTACTTC

size: NA
V: TRBV4-2
J: TRBJ2-7
D: TRBD1
CDR3: CASSQEERGPYEQYF
DNA: TGTGCCAGCAGCCAAGAGGAGAGGGGGCCTTACGAGCAGTACTTC

size: NA
V: TRBV28
J: TRBJ2-3
D: TRBD2
CDR3: CASILAGGTDTQYF
DNA: TGTGCCAGCATCCTAGCGGGGGGCACAGATACGCAGTATTTT

size: NA
V: TRBV2
J: TRBJ1-1
D: NA
CDR3: CASGDRRLNTEAFF
DNA: TGTGCCAGCGGTGACAGGAGGCTGAACACTGAAGCTTTCTTT

size: NA
V: TRBV2
J: TRBJ2-7
D: NA
CDR3: CASTGASYEQYF
DNA: TGTGCCAGCACAGGGGCTTCCTACGAGCAGTACTTC

size: NA
V: TRBV7-2
J: TRBJ1-2
D: NA
CDR3: CASSLEGGLDGYTF
DNA: TGTGCCAGCAGCTTAGAAGGGGGATTGGATGGCTACACCTTC

size: NA
V: TRBV21-1
J: TRBJ1-2
D: NA
CDR3: CASSRPGQGAQDNGYTF
DNA: TGTGCCAGCAGCAGGCCGGGACAGGGGGCGCAGGACAATGGCTACACCTTC

size: NA
V: TRBV7-9
J: TRBJ2-7
D: TRBD1
CDR3: CASSSTGLEQYF
DNA: TGTGCCAGCAGCTCGACAGGGCTCGAGCAGTACTTC

size: NA
V: TRBV5-1
J: TRBJ1-1
D: TRBD1
CDR3: CASSGQGAGRTEAFF
DNA: TGCGCCAGCAGCGGTCAGGGGGCGGGACGCACTGAAGCTTTCTTT

size: NA
V: TRBV25-1
J: TRBJ1-1
D: NA
CDR3: CASSDQLANTEAFF
DNA: TGTGCCAGCAGTGATCAATTGGCGAACACTGAAGCTTTCTTT

size: NA
V: TRBV7-9
J: TRBJ2-3
D: TRBD2
CDR3: CASSLNSGGTDTQYF
DNA: TGTGCCAGCAGCTTAAATAGCGGGGGCACAGATACGCAGTATTTT

size: NA
V: TRBV4-2
J: TRBJ2-3
D: NA
CDR3: CASSQDQGSGVHSTDTQYF
DNA: TGTGCCAGCAGCCAAGATCAGGGTAGCGGAGTCCATAGCACAGATACGCAGTATTTT

size: NA
V: TRBV21-1
J: TRBJ1-1
D: NA
CDR3: CASSYYLSGQRGNTEAFF
DNA: TGTGCCAGCAGCTACTACCTGTCGGGGCAGCGGGGGAACACTGAAGCTTTCTTT

size: NA
V: TRBV24-1
J: TRBJ2-1
D: TRBD2
CDR3: CATRGVDYNEQFF
DNA: TGTGCCACCCGGGGGGTCGACTACAATGAGCAGTTCTTC

size: NA
V: TRBV5-1
J: TRBJ2-2
D: TRBD1
CDR3: CASSTTGVSTGELFF
DNA: TGCGCCAGCAGCACTACAGGGGTCTCCACCGGGGAGCTGTTTTTT

size: NA
V: TRBV19
J: TRBJ1-5
D: TRBD1
CDR3: CASSPGQGERNQPQHF
DNA: TGTGCCAGTAGTCCCGGACAGGGGGAGAGGAATCAGCCCCAGCATTTT

size: NA
V: TRBV2
J: TRBJ1-3
D: TRBD1
CDR3: CASSPQGDGNTIYF
DNA: TGTGCCAGCAGCCCACAGGGGGATGGAAACACCATATATTTT

size: few
V: TRBV6-5
J: TRBJ1-1
D: NA
CDR3: CASSLGQGEAFF
DNA: TGTGCCAGCAGTCTCGGACAAGGTGAAGCTTTCTTT

size: NA
V: TRBV6-5
J: TRBJ2-1
D: TRBD2
CDR3: CASRVAGENNEQFF
DNA: TGTGCCAGCCGGGTAGCGGGGGAAAACAATGAGCAGTTCTTC

size: NA
V: TRBV12-5
J: TRBJ1-3
D: NA
CDR3: CASGLTAVLGNTIYF
DNA: TGTGCTAGTGGTTTAACGGCGGTACTCGGAAACACCATATATTTT

size: NA
V: TRBV6-5
J: TRBJ1-3
D: NA
CDR3: CASAGLIGNTIYF
DNA: TGTGCCAGCGCCGGACTTATCGGAAACACCATATATTTT

size: NA
V: TRBV12-2
J: TRBJ1-5
D: NA
CDR3: CASRLARYYSNQPQHF
DNA: TGTGCAAGTCGCTTAGCGCGGTATTATAGCAATCAGCCCCAGCATTTT

size: NA
V: TRBV2
J: TRBJ2-7
D: NA
CDR3: CASSEDRWSYEQYF
DNA: TGTGCCAGCAGTGAAGACAGGTGGTCCTACGAGCAGTACTTC

size: NA
V: TRBV19
J: TRBJ1-2
D: NA
CDR3: CASTLDGGRGSTGYTF
DNA: TGTGCCAGTACCCTAGATGGGGGCAGGGGTTCAACAGGCTACACCTTC

size: NA
V: TRBV5-1
J: TRBJ2-3
D: NA
CDR3: CASSDVTGSDTQYF
DNA: TGCGCCAGCAGCGACGTCACAGGGTCGGATACGCAGTATTTT

size: NA
V: TRBV13
J: TRBJ1-1
D: NA
CDR3: CASSLGGDGSNTEAFF
DNA: TGTGCCAGCAGCTTAGGGGGCGATGGGAGTAACACTGAAGCTTTCTTT

size: NA
V: TRBV5-1
J: TRBJ2-2
D: TRBD2
CDR3: CASSRQPLAGGTTGELFF
DNA: TGCGCCAGCAGCCGACAGCCCCTAGCGGGGGGAACCACCGGGGAGCTGTTTTTT